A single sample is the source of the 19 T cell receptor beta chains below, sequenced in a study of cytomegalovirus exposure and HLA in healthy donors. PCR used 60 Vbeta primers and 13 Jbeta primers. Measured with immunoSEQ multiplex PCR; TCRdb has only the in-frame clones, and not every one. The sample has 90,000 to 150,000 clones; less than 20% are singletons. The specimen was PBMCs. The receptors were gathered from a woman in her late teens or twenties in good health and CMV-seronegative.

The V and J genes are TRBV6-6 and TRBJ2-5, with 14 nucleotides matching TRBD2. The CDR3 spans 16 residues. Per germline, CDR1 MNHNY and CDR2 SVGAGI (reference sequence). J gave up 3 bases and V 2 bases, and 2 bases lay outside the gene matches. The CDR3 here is CASSYVGLAGEETQYF. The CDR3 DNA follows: TGTGCCAGCAGTTACGTGGGACTAGCGGGGGAAGAGACCCAGTACTTC.

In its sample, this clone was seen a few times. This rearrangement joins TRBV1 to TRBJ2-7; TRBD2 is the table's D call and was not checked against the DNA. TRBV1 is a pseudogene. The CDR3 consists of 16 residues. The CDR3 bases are TGCACCAGCAGCCAAGTCCTTGCGGGGGAAGCCTACGAGCAGTACTTC. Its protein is CTSSQVLAGEAYEQYF.

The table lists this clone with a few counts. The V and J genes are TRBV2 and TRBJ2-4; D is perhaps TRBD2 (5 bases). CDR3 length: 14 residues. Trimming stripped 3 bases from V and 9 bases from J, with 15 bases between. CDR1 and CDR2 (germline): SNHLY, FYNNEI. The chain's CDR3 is CASSDTEEAGIQYF. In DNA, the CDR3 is TGTGCCAGCAGTGACACGGAGGAGGCGGGCATTCAGTACTTC. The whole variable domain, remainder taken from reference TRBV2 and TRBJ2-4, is EPEVTQTPSHQVTQMGQEVILRCVPISNHLYFYWYRQILGQKVEFLVSFYNNEISEKSEIFDDQFSVERPDGSNFTLKIRSTKLEDSAMYFCASSDTEEAGIQYFGAGTRLSVL.

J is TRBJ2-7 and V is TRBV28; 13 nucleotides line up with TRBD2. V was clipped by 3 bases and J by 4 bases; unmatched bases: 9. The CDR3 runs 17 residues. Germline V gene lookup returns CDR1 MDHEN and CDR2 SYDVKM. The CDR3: CASSLEGLAGRIYEQYF. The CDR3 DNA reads TGTGCCAGCAGTTTGGAGGGACTAGCGGGACGAATTTACGAGCAGTACTTC. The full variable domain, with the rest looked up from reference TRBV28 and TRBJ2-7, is DVKVTQSSRYLVKRTGEKVFLECVQDMDHENMFWYRQDPGLGLRLIYFSYDVKMKEKGDIPEGYSVSREKKERFSLILESASTNQTSMYLCASSLEGLAGRIYEQYFGPGTRLTVT.

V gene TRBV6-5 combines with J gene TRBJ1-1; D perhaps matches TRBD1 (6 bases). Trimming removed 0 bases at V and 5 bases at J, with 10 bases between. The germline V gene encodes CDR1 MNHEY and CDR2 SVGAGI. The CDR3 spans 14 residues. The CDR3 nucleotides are TGTGCCAGCAGTTACTCGACAGGTCAAACTGAAGCTTTCTTT. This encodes CASSYSTGQTEAFF.

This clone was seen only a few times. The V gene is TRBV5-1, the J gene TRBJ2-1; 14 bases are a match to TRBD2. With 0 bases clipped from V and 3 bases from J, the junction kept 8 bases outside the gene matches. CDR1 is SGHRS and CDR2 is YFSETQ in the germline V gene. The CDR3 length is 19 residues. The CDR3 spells CASSLGLAGGPGGYNEQFF. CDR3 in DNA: TGCGCCAGCAGCTTGGGACTAGCGGGAGGGCCAGGCGGCTACAATGAGCAGTTCTTC.

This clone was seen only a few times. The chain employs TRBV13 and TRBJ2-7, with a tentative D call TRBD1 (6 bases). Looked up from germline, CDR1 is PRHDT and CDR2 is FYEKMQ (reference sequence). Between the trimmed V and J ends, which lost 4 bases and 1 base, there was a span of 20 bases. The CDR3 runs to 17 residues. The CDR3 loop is CASSSTRSAGVSYEQYF. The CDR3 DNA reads TGTGCCAGCAGCTCAACAAGGTCGGCAGGGGTATCCTACGAGCAGTACTTC.

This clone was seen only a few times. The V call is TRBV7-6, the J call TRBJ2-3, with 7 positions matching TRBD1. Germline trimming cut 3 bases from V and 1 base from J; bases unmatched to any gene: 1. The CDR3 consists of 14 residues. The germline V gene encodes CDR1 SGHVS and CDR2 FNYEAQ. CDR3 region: CASSLGQRTDTQYF. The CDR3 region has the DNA TGTGCCAGCAGCTTGGGACAGCGCACAGATACGCAGTATTTT.

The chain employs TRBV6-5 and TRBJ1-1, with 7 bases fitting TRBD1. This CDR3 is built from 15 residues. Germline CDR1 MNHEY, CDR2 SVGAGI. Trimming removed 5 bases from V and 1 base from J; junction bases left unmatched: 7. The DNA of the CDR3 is TGTGCCAGCAGTCGCCCAGGGGGAAGGAACACTGAAGCTTTCTTT. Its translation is CASSRPGGRNTEAFF.

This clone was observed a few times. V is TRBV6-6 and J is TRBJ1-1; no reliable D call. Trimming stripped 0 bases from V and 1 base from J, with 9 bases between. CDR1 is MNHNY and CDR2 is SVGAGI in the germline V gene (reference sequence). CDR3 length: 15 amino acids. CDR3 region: CASSYSISGNTEAFF. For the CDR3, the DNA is TGTGCCAGCAGTTACTCGATCTCGGGGAACACTGAAGCTTTCTTT.

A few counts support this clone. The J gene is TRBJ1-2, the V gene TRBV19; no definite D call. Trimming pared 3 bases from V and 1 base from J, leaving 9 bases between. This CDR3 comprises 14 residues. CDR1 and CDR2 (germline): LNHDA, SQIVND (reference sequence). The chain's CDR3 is CASSIVNSNYGYTF. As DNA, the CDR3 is TGTGCCAGTAGTATCGTTAACAGTAACTATGGCTACACCTTC.

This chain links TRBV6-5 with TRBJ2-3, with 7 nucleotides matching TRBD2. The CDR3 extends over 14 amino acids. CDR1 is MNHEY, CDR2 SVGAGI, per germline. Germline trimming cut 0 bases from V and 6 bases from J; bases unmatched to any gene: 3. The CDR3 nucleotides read TGTGCCAGCAGTTACTCGTACGGGGGGGATACGCAGTATTTT. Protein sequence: CASSYSYGGDTQYF.

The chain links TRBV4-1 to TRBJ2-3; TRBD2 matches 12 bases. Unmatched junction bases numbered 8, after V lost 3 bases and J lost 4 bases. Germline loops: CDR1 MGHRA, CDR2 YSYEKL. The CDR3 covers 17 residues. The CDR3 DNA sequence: TGCGCCAGCAGCCAGACCGGGACTAGCGGGTACTCAGATACGCAGTATTTT. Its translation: CASSQTGTSGYSDTQYF.

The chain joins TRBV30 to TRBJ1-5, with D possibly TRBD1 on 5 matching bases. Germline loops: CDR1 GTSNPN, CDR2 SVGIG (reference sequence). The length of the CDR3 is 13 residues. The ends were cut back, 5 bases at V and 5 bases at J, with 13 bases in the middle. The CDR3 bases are TGTGCCTGGGGTCAGGGATTGGATCAGCCCCAGCATTTT. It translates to CAWGQGLDQPQHF.

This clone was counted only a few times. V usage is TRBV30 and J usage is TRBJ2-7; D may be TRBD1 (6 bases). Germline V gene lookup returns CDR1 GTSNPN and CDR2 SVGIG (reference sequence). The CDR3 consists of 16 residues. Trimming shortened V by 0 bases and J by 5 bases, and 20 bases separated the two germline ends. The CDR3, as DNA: TGTGCCTGGAGTGTATCCGTCACTGGGGGCTTCCACGAGCAGTACTTC. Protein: CAWSVSVTGGFHEQYF.

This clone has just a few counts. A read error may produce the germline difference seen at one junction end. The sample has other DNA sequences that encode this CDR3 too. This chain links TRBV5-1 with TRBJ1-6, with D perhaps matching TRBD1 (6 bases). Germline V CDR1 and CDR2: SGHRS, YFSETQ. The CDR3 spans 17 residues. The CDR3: CASSTLGRWQGNSPLHF. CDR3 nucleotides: TGCGCCAGCAGCACCCTTGGTAGGTGGCAGGGGAATTCGCCCCTCCACTTT. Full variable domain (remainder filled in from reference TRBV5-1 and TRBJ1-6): KAGVTQTPRYLIKTRGQQVTLSCSPISGHRSVSWYQQTPGQGLQFLFEYFSETQRNKGNFPGRFSGRQFSNSRSEMNVSTLELGDSALYLCASSTLGRWQGNSPLHFGNGTRLTVT.

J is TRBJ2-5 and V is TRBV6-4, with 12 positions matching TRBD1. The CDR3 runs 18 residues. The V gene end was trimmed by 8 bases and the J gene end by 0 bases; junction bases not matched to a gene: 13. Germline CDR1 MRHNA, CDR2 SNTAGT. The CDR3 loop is CASRGTGGGLDHQETQYF. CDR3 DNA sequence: TGTGCCAGCCGCGGGACAGGGGGCGGACTAGACCACCAAGAGACCCAGTACTTC.

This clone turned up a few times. The DNA of the CDR3 is TGTGCCAGCAGTGAAGGGACAGGAACTAATGGCTACACCTTC. This sequence encodes CASSEGTGTNGYTF. V usage is TRBV2 and J usage is TRBJ1-2; 7 bases are a match to TRBD1. The junction had 5 bases not matched to a gene; V was cut back by 1 base and J by 6 bases. CDR1 and CDR2 from the germline V gene are SNHLY and FYNNEI. The CDR3 has 14 amino acids.

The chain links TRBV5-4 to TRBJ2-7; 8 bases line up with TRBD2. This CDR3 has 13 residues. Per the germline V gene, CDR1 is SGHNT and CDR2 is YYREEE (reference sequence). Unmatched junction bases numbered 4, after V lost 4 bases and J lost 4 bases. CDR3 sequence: CASSEGLGYEQYF. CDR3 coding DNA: TGTGCCAGCAGCGAGGGACTAGGGTACGAGCAGTACTTC.